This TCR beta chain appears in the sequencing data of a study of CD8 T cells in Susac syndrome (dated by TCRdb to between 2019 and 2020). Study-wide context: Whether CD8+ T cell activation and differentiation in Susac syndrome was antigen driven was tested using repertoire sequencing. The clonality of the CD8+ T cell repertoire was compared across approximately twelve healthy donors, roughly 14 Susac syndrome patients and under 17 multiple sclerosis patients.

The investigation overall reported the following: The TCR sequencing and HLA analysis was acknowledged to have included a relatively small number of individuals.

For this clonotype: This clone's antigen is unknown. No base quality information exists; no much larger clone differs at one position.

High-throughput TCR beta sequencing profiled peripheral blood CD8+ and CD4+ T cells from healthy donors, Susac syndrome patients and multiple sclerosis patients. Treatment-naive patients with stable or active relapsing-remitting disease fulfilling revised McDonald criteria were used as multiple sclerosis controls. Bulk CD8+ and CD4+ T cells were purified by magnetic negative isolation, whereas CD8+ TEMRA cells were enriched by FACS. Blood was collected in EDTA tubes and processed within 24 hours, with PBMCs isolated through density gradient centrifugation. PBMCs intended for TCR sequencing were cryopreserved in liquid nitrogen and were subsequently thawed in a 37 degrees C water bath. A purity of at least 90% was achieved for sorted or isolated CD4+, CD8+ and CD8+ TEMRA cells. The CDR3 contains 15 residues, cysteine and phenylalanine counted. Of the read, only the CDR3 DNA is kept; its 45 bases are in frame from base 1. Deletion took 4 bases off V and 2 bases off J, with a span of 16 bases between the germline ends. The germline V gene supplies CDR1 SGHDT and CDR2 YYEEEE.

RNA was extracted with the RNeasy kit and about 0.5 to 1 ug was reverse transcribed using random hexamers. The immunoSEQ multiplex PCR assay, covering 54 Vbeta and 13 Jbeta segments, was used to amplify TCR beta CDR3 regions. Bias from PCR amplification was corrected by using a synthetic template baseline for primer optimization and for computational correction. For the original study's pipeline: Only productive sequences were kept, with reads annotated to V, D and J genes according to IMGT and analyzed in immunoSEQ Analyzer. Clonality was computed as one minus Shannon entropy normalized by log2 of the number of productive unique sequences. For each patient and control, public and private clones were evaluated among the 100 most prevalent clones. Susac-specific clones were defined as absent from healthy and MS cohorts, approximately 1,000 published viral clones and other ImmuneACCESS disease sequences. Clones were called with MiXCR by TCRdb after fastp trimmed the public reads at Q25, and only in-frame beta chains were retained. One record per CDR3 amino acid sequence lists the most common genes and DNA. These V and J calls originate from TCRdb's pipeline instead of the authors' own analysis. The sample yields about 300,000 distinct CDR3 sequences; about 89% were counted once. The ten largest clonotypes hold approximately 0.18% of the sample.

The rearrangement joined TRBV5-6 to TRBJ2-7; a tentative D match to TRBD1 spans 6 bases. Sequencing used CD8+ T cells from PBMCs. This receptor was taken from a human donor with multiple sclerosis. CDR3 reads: CASSLRDTRPYEQYF. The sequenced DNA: TGTGCCAGCAGCCTCCGGGACACCCGACCCTACGAGCAGTACTTC.